This is a list of T cell receptor beta chains from one sample in a study of blood T cell repertoires in COVID-19. Generated by immunoSEQ multiplex PCR, the TCRdb table keeps only in-frame clones and is missing some. The profile shows 85,000 to 95,000 clones, 86% of them singletons. Source material: peripheral blood. The receptor set was obtained from a human donor in a cohort sampled during active COVID-19. CDR3s include the opening cysteine and the closing phenylalanine or tryptophan. A D gene is named only where the DNA matches it firmly. Not every row has a clone size; where given, it reads once, few, many or a size class.

DNA	CDR3	size	J	V	D
TGTGCCAGTTCGAGCTTGAGTCAGCCCCAGCATTTT	CASSSLSQPQHF	-	TRBJ1-5	TRBV19	-
TGTGCCAGCAGCACCGACAGGGGGCATAGCTACGAGCAGTACTTC	CASSTDRGHSYEQYF	-	TRBJ2-7	TRBV5-5	TRBD1
TGTGCCAGCAGTTACTTCGGCGGGACTAGTGGTCAGACCCAGTACTTC	CASSYFGGTSGQTQYF	-	TRBJ2-5	TRBV6-2/TRBV6-3	TRBD2
TGTGCCAGCAGTCCGCTACTAACGATCGCCAATGAGCAGTTCTTC	CASSPLLTIANEQFF	-	TRBJ2-1	TRBV27	-
TGTGCCAGCCTAGGAGGGCGCTCGAACACTGAAGCTTTCTTT	CASLGGRSNTEAFF	-	TRBJ1-1	TRBV27	-
TGTGCCAGGGATACTAGCGTGGGCACAGATACGCAGTATTTT	CARDTSVGTDTQYF	-	TRBJ2-3	TRBV2	TRBD2
TGTGCCAGTAGTATAGGCGCAGGTTTGACTGAAGCTTTCTTT	CASSIGAGLTEAFF	few	TRBJ1-1	TRBV19	-
TGTGCCAGCAATCGTGATGTCTGGGGGGAGAACACCGGGGAGCTGTTTTTT	CASNRDVWGENTGELFF	once	TRBJ2-2	TRBV28	-
TGTGCCAGCAGTCGAAAGACAGGGGGGGACACTGAAGCTTTCTTT	CASSRKTGGDTEAFF	-	TRBJ1-1	TRBV6-5	TRBD1
TGTGCCAGCAGCCCGGGGACGGGAGCCTATGGCTACACCTTC	CASSPGTGAYGYTF	few	TRBJ1-2	TRBV7-3	-
TGCGCCAGCAGTCCGTCCGCAGATACGCAGTATTTT	CASSPSADTQYF	-	TRBJ2-3	TRBV10-2	-
TGTGCCAGCAGAACGACGGGAACTTACGAGCAGTACTTC	CASRTTGTYEQYF	once	TRBJ2-7	TRBV7-2	-
TGTGCCAGCAGCTATCGGGACTCAGTGAACACTGAAGCTTTCTTT	CASSYRDSVNTEAFF	-	TRBJ1-1	TRBV7-8	-
TGCAGCGTTTCCGGGGATTTATACGAGCAGTACTTC	CSVSGDLYEQYF	-	TRBJ2-7	TRBV29-1	-
TGCGCCAGCAGCCAAGGAGCGGGCAGGTACAATGAGCAGTTCTTC	CASSQGAGRYNEQFF	-	TRBJ2-1	TRBV4-3	-
TGTGCCAGTAGACCACAGGGTACCGGGGAGCTGTTTTTT	CASRPQGTGELFF	-	TRBJ2-2	TRBV19	-
TGTGCCACTAGCGCAGAGGGCCGGCTAGATACGCAGTATTTT	CATSAEGRLDTQYF	-	TRBJ2-3	TRBV11-2	-
TGTGCCAGCAGCAAGAGCGGACAGGGGAGGGCTAGGGATGAGCAGTTCTTC	CASSKSGQGRARDEQFF	-	TRBJ2-1	TRBV7-9	TRBD1
TGTGCCAGCAGCTTAGGCGGGGGGGCCGGAAAGACCCAGTACTTC	CASSLGGGAGKTQYF	-	TRBJ2-5	TRBV7-2	TRBD2
TGTGCCAGCAGCCACTCATTCGGACTAGCCACAAACACCGGGGAGCTGTTTTTT	CASSHSFGLATNTGELFF	-	TRBJ2-2	TRBV7-9	TRBD2
TGTGCCAGCAGCTCTGACAGGAGCTCTGGAAACACCATATATTTT	CASSSDRSSGNTIYF	-	TRBJ1-3	TRBV3-1/TRBV3-2	-
TGTGCCAGCAGCCGGACTGGGGAAAAACTGTTTTTT	CASSRTGEKLFF	-	TRBJ1-4	TRBV11-3	-
TGTGCCAGCAGTTACGGGACAGGGGCCCTAAATCAGCCCCAGCATTTT	CASSYGTGALNQPQHF	once	TRBJ1-5	TRBV6-2/TRBV6-3	TRBD1
TGTGCCAGTAGTACCGGGGACACCGAAGCTTTCTTT	CASSTGDTEAFF	few	TRBJ1-1	TRBV19	-
TGTGCCAGCAGCCCTACAGGGAACACTGAAGCTTTCTTT	CASSPTGNTEAFF	-	TRBJ1-1	TRBV5-6	-
TGTGCCAGCAGCGTCGACACAGGGGACAGTACAGATACGCAGTATTTT	CASSVDTGDSTDTQYF	-	TRBJ2-3	TRBV2	TRBD1
TGTGCCAGCAGCCAACAGCAGGGCGGCGGGCAGTACTTC	CASSQQQGGGQYF	-	TRBJ2-7	TRBV3-1/TRBV3-2	-
TGTGCCAGCAGCTTTGGGCCCCCGGGAGGCTATGAGCAGTTCTTC	CASSFGPPGGYEQFF	few	TRBJ2-1	TRBV5-4	TRBD2
TGTGCCAGCAGCAACCCATTTACGACAGGGACTAACTATGGCTACACCTTC	CASSNPFTTGTNYGYTF	-	TRBJ1-2	TRBV7-9	TRBD1
TGTGCCAGCAGCTCCTACAGGGATAGCAATCAGCCCCAGCATTTT	CASSSYRDSNQPQHF	-	TRBJ1-5	TRBV7-2	-
TGTGCCAGCAGACTTCCCGGGTCTTACGAGCAGTACTTC	CASRLPGSYEQYF	-	TRBJ2-7	TRBV6-5	-